The present TCR beta chain was sequenced within a study of T cell responses to AZD1222 COVID-19 vaccine. General study findings and limits: The donor group comprised mostly white British people and more females; the analysis possibly underestimated clonal diversity. Only a handful of people who got AZD1222 tested seropositive at baseline.

Comments on this clone: Its antigen remains unidentified.

The CDR3 has 15 residues. Germline values: CDR1 MDHEN, CDR2 SYDVKM. V dropped 3 bases and J dropped 3 bases, with 13 bases sitting between them. The assay was immunoSEQ multiplex PCR, and TCRdb's table has in-frame clones only and misses some. The table includes approximately 130,000 clones, roughly 87% detected once. This chain uses TRBV28 with TRBJ2-3, with D possibly being TRBD2 (7 bases). This clonotype was obtained from an adult who received the AZD1222 COVID-19 vaccine. The sequencing here drew on peripheral blood, taken 28 days after the second AZD1222 dose. The CDR3 here is CASSFRGAGTDTQYF. In DNA, the CDR3 is TGTGCCAGCAGTTTTCGGGGGGCCGGTACAGATACGCAGTATTTT.